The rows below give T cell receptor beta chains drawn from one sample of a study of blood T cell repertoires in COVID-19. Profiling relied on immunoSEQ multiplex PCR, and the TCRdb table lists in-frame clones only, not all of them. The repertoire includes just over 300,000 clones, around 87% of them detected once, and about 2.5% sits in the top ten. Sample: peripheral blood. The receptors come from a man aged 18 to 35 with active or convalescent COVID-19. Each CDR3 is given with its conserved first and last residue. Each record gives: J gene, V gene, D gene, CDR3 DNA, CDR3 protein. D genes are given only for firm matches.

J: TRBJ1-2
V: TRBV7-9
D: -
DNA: TGTGCCAGCAGCTCCGGGGGACTCGCCTATGGCTACACCTTC
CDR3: CASSSGGLAYGYTF

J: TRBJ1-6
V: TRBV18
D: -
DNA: TGTGCCAGCTCCCGGGACTCGCAAAATTCACCCCTCCACTTT
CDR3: CASSRDSQNSPLHF

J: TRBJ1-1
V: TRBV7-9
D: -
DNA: TGTGCCAGCAGCCTTCTAGTGAACACTGAAGCTTTCTTT
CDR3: CASSLLVNTEAFF

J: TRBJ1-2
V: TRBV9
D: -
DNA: TGTGCCAGCAGCCCACAACAGGGCTGGGGCTACACCTTC
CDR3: CASSPQQGWGYTF

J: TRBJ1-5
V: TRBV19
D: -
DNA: TGTGCCAGTCCCCACCCCAGGGTTTTTGGCAATCAGCCCCAGCATTTT
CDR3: CASPHPRVFGNQPQHF

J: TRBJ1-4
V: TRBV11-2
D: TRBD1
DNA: TGTGCCAGCAGCTTGACAGGGAACAATGAAAAACTGTTTTTT
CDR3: CASSLTGNNEKLFF

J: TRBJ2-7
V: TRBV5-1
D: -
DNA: TGCGCCAGCAGCCAAGGACACTTCCTTACCGAGCAGTACTTC
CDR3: CASSQGHFLTEQYF

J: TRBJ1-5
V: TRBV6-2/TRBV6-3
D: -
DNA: TGTGCCAGCAGTTACTTGGCGGCGAATCAGCCCCAGCATTTT
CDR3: CASSYLAANQPQHF

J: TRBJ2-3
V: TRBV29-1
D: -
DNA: TGCAGCGCCACCGGGGGTCGGGGCACAGATACGCAGTATTTT
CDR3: CSATGGRGTDTQYF

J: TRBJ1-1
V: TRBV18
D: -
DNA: TGTGCCAGCTCACCACACCCCCAGGGCACTGAAGCTTTCTTT
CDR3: CASSPHPQGTEAFF

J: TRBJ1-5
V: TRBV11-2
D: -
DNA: TGTGCCAGCAGCTTAGATCCGAGACAGCCCCAGCATTTT
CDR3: CASSLDPRQPQHF

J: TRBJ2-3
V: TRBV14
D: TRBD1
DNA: TGTGCCAGCAGCAAAAACAGGGGAAGCACAGATACGCAGTATTTT
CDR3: CASSKNRGSTDTQYF

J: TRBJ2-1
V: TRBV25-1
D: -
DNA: TGTGCCAGCAGTGAAAGCGTTACTGAGCAGTTCTTC
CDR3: CASSESVTEQFF

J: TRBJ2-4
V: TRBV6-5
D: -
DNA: TGTGCCAGCAGTTACGGACAAATTCAGTACTTC
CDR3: CASSYGQIQYF

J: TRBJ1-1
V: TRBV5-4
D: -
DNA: TGTGCCAGCAGCACGACCCGGGGGACTGAAGCTTTCTTT
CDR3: CASSTTRGTEAFF

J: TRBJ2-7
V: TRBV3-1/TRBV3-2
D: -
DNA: TGTGCCAGCAGCCAATTCAGGTCCTACGAGCAGTACTTC
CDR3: CASSQFRSYEQYF

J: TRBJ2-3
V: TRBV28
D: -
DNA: TGTGCCAGCAGTTCCCTAGGCACAGATACGCAGTATTTT
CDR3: CASSSLGTDTQYF

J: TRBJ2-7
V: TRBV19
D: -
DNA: TGTGCCAGTAGAACAGACGAGCAGTACTTC
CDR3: CASRTDEQYF

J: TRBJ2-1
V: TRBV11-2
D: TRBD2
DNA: TGTGCCAGCAGCTTAGGACTAGCGGGCTCGGTGTGGCAGTTCTTC
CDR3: CASSLGLAGSVWQFF

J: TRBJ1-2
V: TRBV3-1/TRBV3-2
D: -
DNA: TGTGCCAGCAGCCAAGAATCGGGTTCCGTCGGCGAGCGCTATGGCTACACCTTC
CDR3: CASSQESGSVGERYGYTF

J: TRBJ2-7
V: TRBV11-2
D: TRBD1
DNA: TGTGCCAGCAGCTTAAGACAGGGATACGAGCAGTACTTC
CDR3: CASSLRQGYEQYF

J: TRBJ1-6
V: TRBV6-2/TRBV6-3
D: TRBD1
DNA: TGTGCCAGCAGTTACTTCGGACAGGGGGATAATTCACCCCTCCACTTT
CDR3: CASSYFGQGDNSPLHF

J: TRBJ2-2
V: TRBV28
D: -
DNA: TGTGCCAGCCTCAGTAGCGCACCGAACACCGGGGAGCTGTTTTTT
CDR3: CASLSSAPNTGELFF

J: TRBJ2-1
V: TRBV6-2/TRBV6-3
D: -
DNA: TGTGCCAGCAGTTTCCCACCTGTCGAGCGGCCATTCTACAATGAGCAGTTCTTC
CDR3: CASSFPPVERPFYNEQFF